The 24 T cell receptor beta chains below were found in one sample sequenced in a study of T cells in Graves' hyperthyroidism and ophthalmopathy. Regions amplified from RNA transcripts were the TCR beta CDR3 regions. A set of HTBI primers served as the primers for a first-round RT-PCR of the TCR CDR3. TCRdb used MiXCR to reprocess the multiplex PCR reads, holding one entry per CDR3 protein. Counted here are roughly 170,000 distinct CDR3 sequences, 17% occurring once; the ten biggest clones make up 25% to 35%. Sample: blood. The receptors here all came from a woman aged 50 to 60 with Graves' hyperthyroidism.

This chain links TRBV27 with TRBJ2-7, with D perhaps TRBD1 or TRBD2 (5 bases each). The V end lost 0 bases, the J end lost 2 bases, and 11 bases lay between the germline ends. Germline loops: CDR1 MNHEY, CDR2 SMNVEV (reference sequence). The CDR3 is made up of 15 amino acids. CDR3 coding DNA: TGTGCCAGCAGTTTATCTCCGGGACCAACCTACGAGCAGTACTTC. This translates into CASSLSPGPTYEQYF.

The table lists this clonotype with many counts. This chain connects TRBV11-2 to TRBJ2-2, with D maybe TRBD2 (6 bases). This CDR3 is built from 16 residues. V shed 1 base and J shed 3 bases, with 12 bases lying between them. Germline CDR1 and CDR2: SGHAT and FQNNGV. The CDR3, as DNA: TGTGCCAGCAGCTTAGCGGAGGGGCGGTACACCGGGGAGCTGTTTTTT. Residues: CASSLAEGRYTGELFF.

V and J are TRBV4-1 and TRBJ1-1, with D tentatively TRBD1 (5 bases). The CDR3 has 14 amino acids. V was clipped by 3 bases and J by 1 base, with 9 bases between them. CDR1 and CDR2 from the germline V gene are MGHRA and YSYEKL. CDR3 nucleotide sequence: TGCGCCAGCAGCCATCCAGGGAAGAACACTGAAGCTTTCTTT. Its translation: CASSHPGKNTEAFF.

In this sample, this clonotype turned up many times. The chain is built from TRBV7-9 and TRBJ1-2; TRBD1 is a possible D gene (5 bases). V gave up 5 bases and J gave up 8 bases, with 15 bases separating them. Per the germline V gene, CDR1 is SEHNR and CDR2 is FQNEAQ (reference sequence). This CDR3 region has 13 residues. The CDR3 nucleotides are TGTGCCAGCAGCCCCGACAGCCTCTACGGCTACACCTTC. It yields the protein CASSPDSLYGYTF. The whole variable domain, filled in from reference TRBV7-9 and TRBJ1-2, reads DTGVSQNPRHKITKRGQNVTFRCDPISEHNRLYWYRQTLGQGPEFLTYFQNEAQLEKSRLLSDRFSAERPKGSFSTLEIQRTEQGDSAMYLCASSPDSLYGYTFGSGTRLTVV.

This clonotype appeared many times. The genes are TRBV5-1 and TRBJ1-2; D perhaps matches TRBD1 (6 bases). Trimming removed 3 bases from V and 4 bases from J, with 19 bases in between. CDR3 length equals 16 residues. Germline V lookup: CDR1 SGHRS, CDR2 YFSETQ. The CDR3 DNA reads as TGCGCCAGCAGCTCGCGGTTGGGCTTGGACAGCTATGGCTACACCTTC. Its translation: CASSSRLGLDSYGYTF.

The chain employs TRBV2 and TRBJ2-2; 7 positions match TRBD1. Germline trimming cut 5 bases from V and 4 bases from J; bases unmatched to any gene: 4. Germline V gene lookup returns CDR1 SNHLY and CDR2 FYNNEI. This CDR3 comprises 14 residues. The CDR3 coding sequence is TGTGCCAGCAGTCCACAGGGGACCACCGGGGAGCTGTTTTTT. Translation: CASSPQGTTGELFF.

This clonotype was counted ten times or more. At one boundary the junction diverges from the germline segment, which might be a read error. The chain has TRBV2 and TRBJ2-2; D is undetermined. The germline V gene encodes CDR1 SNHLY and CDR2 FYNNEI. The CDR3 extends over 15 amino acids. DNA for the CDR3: TGTGCCAGCACTGAAGCACTGGGGTCGACCGGGGAGCTGTTTTTT. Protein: CASTEALGSTGELFF.

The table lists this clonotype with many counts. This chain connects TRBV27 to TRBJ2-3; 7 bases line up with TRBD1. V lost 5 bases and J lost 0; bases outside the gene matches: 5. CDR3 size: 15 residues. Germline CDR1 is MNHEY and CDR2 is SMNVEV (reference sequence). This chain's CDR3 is CASSKGASSTDTQYF. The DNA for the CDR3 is TGTGCCAGCAGTAAGGGGGCCTCTAGCACAGATACGCAGTATTTT.

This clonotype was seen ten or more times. This chain's CDR3 is CASRARGGGETQYF. The CDR3 nucleotides read TGTGCCAGCAGGGCGCGGGGGGGGGGGGAGACCCAGTACTTC. This chain links TRBV28 with TRBJ2-5; TRBD2 aligns across 9 bases. This CDR3 contains 14 residues. Germline-derived CDR1 and CDR2 are MDHEN and SYDVKM. After removal of 6 bases from V and 5 bases from J, the junction contained 7 bases not matched to a gene. Variable domain in full (rest from reference TRBV28 and TRBJ2-5): DVKVTQSSRYLVKRTGEKVFLECVQDMDHENMFWYRQDPGLGLRLIYFSYDVKMKEKGDIPEGYSVSREKKERFSLILESASTNQTSMYLCASRARGGGETQYFGPGTRLLVL.

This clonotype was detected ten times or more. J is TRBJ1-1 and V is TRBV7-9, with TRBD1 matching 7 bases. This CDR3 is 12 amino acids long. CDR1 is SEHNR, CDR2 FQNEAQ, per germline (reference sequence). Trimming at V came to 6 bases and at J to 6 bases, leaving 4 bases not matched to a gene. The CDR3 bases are TGTGCCAGCAGAACCGGGACAGCTGAAGCTTTCTTT. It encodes CASRTGTAEAFF. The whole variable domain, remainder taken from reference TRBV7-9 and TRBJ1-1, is DTGVSQNPRHKITKRGQNVTFRCDPISEHNRLYWYRQTLGQGPEFLTYFQNEAQLEKSRLLSDRFSAERPKGSFSTLEIQRTEQGDSAMYLCASRTGTAEAFFGQGTRLTVV.

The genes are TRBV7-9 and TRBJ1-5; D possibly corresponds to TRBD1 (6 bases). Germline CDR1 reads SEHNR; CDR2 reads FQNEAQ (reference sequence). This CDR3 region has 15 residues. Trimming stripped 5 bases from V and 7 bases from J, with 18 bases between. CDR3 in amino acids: CASSLGGAGVQPQHF. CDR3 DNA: TGTGCCAGCAGCCTGGGGGGGGCAGGGGTCCAGCCCCAGCATTTT.

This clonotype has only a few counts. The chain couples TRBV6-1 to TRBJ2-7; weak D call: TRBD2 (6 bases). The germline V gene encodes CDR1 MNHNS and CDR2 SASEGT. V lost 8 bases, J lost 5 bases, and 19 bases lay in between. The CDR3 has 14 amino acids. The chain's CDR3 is CASGIGGSLHEQYF. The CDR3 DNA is TGTGCCAGCGGAATAGGAGGGTCCCTCCACGAGCAGTACTTC.

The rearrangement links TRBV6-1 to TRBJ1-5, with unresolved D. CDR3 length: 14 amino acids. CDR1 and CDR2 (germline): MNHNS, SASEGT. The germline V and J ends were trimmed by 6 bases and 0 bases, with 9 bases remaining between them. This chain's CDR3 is CASRPTYSNQPQHF. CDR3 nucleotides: TGTGCCAGCAGGCCGACGTATAGCAATCAGCCCCAGCATTTT.

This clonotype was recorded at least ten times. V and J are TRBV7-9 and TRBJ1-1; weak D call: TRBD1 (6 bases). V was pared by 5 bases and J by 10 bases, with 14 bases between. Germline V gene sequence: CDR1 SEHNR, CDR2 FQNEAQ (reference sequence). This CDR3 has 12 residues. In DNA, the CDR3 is TGTGCCAGCAGCACCCCGGGAGGGGGAGCTTTCTTT. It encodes CASSTPGGGAFF.

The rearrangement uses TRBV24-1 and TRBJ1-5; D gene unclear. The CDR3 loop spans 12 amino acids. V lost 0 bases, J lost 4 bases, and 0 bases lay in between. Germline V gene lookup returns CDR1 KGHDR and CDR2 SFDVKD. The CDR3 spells CATSDLNQPQHF. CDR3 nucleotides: TGTGCCACCAGTGATTTGAATCAGCCCCAGCATTTT.

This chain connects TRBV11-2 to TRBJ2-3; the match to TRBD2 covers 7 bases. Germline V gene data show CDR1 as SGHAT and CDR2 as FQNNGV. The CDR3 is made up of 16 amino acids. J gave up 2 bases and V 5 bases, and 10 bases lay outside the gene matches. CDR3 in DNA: TGTGCCAGCAGCCCCTGGGGGGGGGGGAACACAGATACGCAGTATTTT. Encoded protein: CASSPWGGGNTDTQYF.

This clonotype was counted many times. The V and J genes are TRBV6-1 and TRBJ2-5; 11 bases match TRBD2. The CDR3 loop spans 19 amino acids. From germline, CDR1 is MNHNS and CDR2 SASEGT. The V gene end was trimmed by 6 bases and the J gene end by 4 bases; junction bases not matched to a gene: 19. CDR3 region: CASSPRLAGGSPSRETQYF. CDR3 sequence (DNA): TGTGCCAGCAGCCCTAGGCTAGCGGGGGGCTCCCCATCTCGAGAGACCCAGTACTTC.

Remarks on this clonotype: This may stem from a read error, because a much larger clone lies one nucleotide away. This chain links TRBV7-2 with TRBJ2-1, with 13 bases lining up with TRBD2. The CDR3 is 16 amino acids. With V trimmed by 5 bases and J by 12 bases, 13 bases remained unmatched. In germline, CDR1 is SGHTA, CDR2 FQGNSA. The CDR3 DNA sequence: TGTGCCAGCAGCCACAGCGGGACTAGCGGGGTAAAGCGGCAGTTCTTC. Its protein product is CASSHSGTSGVKRQFF. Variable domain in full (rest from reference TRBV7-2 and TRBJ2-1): GAGVSQSPSNKVTEKGKDVELRCDPISGHTALYWYRQSLGQGLEFLIYFQGNSAPDKSGLPSDRFSAERTGGSVSTLTIQRTQQEDSAVYLCASSHSGTSGVKRQFFGPGTRLTVL.

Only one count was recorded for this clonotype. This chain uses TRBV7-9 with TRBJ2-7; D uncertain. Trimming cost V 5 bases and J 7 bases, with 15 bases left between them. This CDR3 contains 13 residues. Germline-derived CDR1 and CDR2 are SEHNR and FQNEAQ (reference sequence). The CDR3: CASSPPMGREQYF. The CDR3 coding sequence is TGTGCCAGCAGCCCTCCTATGGGCCGAGAGCAGTACTTC.

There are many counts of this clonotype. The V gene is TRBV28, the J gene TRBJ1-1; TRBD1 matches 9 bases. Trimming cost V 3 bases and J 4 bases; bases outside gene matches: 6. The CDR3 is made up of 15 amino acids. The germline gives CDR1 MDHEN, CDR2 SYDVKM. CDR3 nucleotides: TGTGCCAGCAGTTTCCCACAGGGGGCGACCACTGAAGCTTTCTTT. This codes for CASSFPQGATTEAFF.

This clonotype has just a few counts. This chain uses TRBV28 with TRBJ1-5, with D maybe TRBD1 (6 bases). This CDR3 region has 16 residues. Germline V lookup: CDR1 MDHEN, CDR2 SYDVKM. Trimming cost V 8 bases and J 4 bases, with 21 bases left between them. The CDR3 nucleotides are TGTGCCAGCCTGAGAAACGAGTACAGGGCGAATCAGCCCCAGCATTTT. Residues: CASLRNEYRANQPQHF.

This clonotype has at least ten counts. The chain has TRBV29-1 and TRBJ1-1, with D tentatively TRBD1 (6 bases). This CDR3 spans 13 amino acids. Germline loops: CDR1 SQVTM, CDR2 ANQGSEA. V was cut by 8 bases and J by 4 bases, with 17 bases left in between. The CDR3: CSIRSGGGTEAFF. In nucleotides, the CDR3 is TGCAGCATTCGATCGGGAGGGGGCACTGAAGCTTTCTTT.

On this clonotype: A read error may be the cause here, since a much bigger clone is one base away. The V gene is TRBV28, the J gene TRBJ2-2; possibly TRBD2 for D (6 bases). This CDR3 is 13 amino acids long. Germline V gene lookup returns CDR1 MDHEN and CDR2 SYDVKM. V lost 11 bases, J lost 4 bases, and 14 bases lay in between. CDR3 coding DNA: TGTGCCGGCATCGGGAGTGCCACCGGGGAGCTGTTTTTT. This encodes CAGIGSATGELFF.

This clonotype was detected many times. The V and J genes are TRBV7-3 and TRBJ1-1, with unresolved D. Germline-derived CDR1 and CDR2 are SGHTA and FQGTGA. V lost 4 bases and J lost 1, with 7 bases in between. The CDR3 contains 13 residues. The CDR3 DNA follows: TGTGCCAGCAGCTCCCTGAGGAACACTGAAGCTTTCTTT. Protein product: CASSSLRNTEAFF.